What follows are 30 T cell receptor beta chains derived from one specimen sequenced in a study of T cell responses to AZD1222 COVID-19 vaccine. Libraries were prepared by immunoSEQ multiplex PCR; TCRdb keeps only in-frame clonotypes and omits some of them. The data hold 120,000 to 150,000 clones, with around 90% observed a single time. The sequencing here drew on peripheral blood, taken 28 days after the second AZD1222 dose. These receptors were collected from an adult who received the AZD1222 COVID-19 vaccine.

The V call is TRBV3-1 (or the pseudogene TRBV3-2), the J call TRBJ1-4; 7 bases map to TRBD1. This CDR3 contains 18 residues. Germline V gene sequence: CDR1 LGHDT, CDR2 YNNKEL (reference sequence). V dropped 1 base and J dropped 0; count of bases not matched to a gene: 8. This CDR3 is CASSQGGPQGATNEKLFF. The CDR3 coding sequence is TGTGCCAGCAGCCAAGGGGGGCCTCAGGGGGCAACTAATGAAAAACTGTTTTTT.

The rearrangement links TRBV6-5 to TRBJ1-5, with D perhaps matching TRBD1 (6 bases). V lost 9 bases to trimming and J lost 1 base, with 10 bases between them. Germline V gives CDR1 MNHEY, CDR2 SVGAGI. This CDR3 has 13 amino acids. The CDR3 protein is CASRTVSNQPQHF. The CDR3 DNA reads as TGTGCCAGTAGGACAGTAAGCAATCAGCCCCAGCATTTT.

The CDR3 nucleotides read TGTGCCACCCGTAATACTAGCGGGAGTTACGAGCAGTACTTC. It encodes CATRNTSGSYEQYF. The chain couples TRBV10-3 to TRBJ2-7; 11 bases fit TRBD2. Unmatched junction bases numbered 9, after V lost 10 bases and J lost 4 bases. The germline CDR1 and CDR2 sequences are ENHRY and SYGVKD. This CDR3 spans 14 amino acids.

This chain connects TRBV2 to TRBJ2-2, with 8 positions matching TRBD1. CDR3 length: 14 residues. Trimming at V came to 6 bases and at J to 4 bases, leaving 4 bases not matched to a gene. The germline gives CDR1 SNHLY, CDR2 FYNNEI. CDR3 nucleotides: TGTGCCAGCAGGGAGCAGGGGGCCACCGGGGAGCTGTTTTTT. It specifies CASREQGATGELFF.

This clone showed up just a few times. The rearrangement uses TRBV11-2 and TRBJ1-2, with D unclear. CDR3 length equals 13 residues. Trimming took off 5 bases at V and 4 bases at J, with 11 bases between the two ends. Germline V CDR1 and CDR2: SGHAT, FQNNGV. The CDR3 DNA is TGTGCCAGCAGCCTACCCGATTTCTATGGCTACACCTTC. It translates to CASSLPDFYGYTF.

This rearrangement joins TRBV4-1 to TRBJ1-6, with TRBD1 matching over 9 bases. The CDR3 runs 16 residues. V shed 4 bases and J 9 bases; nucleotides not matched to a gene: 10. Germline CDR1 MGHRA, CDR2 YSYEKL. The CDR3 bases are TGCGCCAGCAGCCCCTCCGACAGGGGGATTGGTTCACCCCTCCACTTT. This gives the protein CASSPSDRGIGSPLHF.

Notes on this clone: The germline gene is not matched at one end of the junction; a read error may be the cause. This chain links TRBV9 with TRBJ1-1; maybe TRBD1 (5 bases). CDR3 length equals 12 residues. Germline CDR1 SGDLS, CDR2 YYNGEE. The CDR3 loop reads CASSVGGRALGF. Written as DNA, the CDR3 is TGTGCCAGCAGCGTAGGGGGCAGGGCTCTTGGTTTT.

The V and J genes are TRBV7-9 and TRBJ2-1; 16 bases line up with TRBD2. The CDR3 has 18 residues. Germline values: CDR1 SEHNR, CDR2 FQNEAQ (reference sequence). Trimming at V came to 5 bases and at J to 1 base, leaving 5 bases not matched to a gene. CDR3 loop: CASSPGTSGGVSYNEQFF. CDR3 DNA sequence: TGTGCCAGCAGCCCGGGGACTAGCGGGGGGGTTTCCTACAATGAGCAGTTCTTC.

The chain carries TRBV6-2 or TRBV6-3 and TRBJ1-5; 11 nucleotides align to TRBD1. The CDR3 totals 16 residues. J gave up 4 bases and V 5 bases, and 7 bases lay outside the gene matches. CDR1 is MNHEY, CDR2 SVGEGT, per germline. In DNA form, the CDR3 reads TGTGCCAGCAGTAGCGGACAGGGGGCGTCTAATCAGCCCCAGCATTTT. Translated, it gives CASSSGQGASNQPQHF.

This chain joins TRBV6-5 and TRBJ1-2; no reliable D call. The CDR3 loop spans 13 amino acids. V was pared by 6 bases and J by 0 bases, with 8 bases between. Germline V CDR1 and CDR2: MNHEY, SVGAGI. The CDR3 coding sequence is TGTGCCAGCAGCCGAAGGGCTAACTATGGCTACACCTTC. Protein: CASSRRANYGYTF.

In DNA, the CDR3 is TGTGCCACCAGTGATTTTCCAGGGTCTAACACCGGGGAGCTGTTTTTT. Its translation: CATSDFPGSNTGELFF. The chain joins TRBV24-1 to TRBJ2-2, with D perhaps matching TRBD1 (5 bases). Germline V gene lookup returns CDR1 KGHDR and CDR2 SFDVKD. The CDR3 has 16 residues. V was cut by 1 base and J by 2 bases, with 10 bases left in between.

J is TRBJ2-7 and V is TRBV28; D might be TRBD1 or TRBD2, each matching 5 bases. Germline V gene sequence: CDR1 MDHEN, CDR2 SYDVKM. The CDR3 has 14 residues. This CDR3 is CASSPPLTGTPILV. CDR3 in DNA: TGTGCCAGCAGTCCTCCTCTCACCGGGACCCCGATCCTCGTC.

V usage is TRBV5-4 and J usage is TRBJ1-6; 7 nucleotides align to TRBD1. The V gene end was trimmed by 5 bases and the J gene end by 5 bases; junction bases not matched to a gene: 4. Germline assignment: CDR1 SGHNT and CDR2 YYREEE (reference sequence). The CDR3 is 14 residues long. CDR3 coding DNA: TGTGCCAGCAGTTTGACAGGGAATAATTCACCCCTCCACTTT. Residues: CASSLTGNNSPLHF.

The rearrangement uses TRBV25-1 and TRBJ2-3; the D is unclear. V lost 1 base and J 4 bases, leaving 6 bases between the germline ends. This CDR3 contains 13 residues. Germline V lookup: CDR1 MGHDK, CDR2 SYGVNS. CDR3 loop: CASSESGADTQYF. CDR3 nucleotide sequence: TGTGCCAGCAGTGAATCTGGGGCAGATACGCAGTATTTT.

V gene TRBV18 combines with J gene TRBJ2-2; 12 nucleotides agree with TRBD2. The trim removed 3 bases at V and 3 bases at J, leaving 2 bases unmatched. Germline V gene lookup returns CDR1 KGHSH and CDR2 LQKENI. The CDR3 totals 16 residues. The CDR3 sequence is CASSPGTSGYTGELFF. CDR3 in DNA: TGTGCCAGCTCACCCGGGACTAGCGGGTACACCGGGGAGCTGTTTTTT.

The chain uses TRBV7-8 and TRBJ2-5; D gene uncertain. Trimming cost V 2 bases and J 5 bases, with 21 bases left between them. Germline CDR1 reads SGHVS; CDR2 reads FQNEAQ. The CDR3 runs 17 residues. The CDR3 region is CASSLLSVVASSETQYF. CDR3 bases: TGTGCCAGCAGCTTATTATCGGTCGTAGCATCGTCGGAGACCCAGTACTTC.

The chain couples TRBV30 to TRBJ1-1, with D perhaps TRBD1 (6 bases). The germline CDR1 and CDR2 sequences are GTSNPN and SVGIG (reference sequence). The CDR3 contains 15 residues. Trimming took off 0 bases at V and 1 base at J, with 12 bases between the two ends. The CDR3 region is CAWSVPGAKNTEAFF. The DNA for the CDR3 is TGTGCCTGGAGTGTCCCGGGGGCGAAGAACACTGAAGCTTTCTTT.

This chain links TRBV19 with TRBJ2-3; TRBD1 aligns across 8 bases. Germline V gives CDR1 LNHDA, CDR2 SQIVND (reference sequence). The CDR3 covers 16 residues. V gave up 3 bases and J gave up 3 bases; unmatched junction bases: 8. This chain's CDR3 is CASSMWRRQGTDTQYF. CDR3 coding DNA: TGTGCCAGTAGTATGTGGAGACGACAGGGGACAGATACGCAGTATTTT.

The rearrangement uses TRBV7-2 and TRBJ2-7; D is ambiguous. Deletions cut 0 bases from V and 4 bases from J, with 7 bases between. CDR1 SGHTA and CDR2 FQGNSA come from the germline V gene. There are 13 residues in the CDR3. The CDR3 is CASSLANGYEQYF. CDR3 DNA: TGTGCCAGCAGCTTAGCGAATGGGTACGAGCAGTACTTC.

V is TRBV29-1 and J is TRBJ1-2; 8 bases match TRBD1. The CDR3 runs 11 residues. Trimming cost V 4 bases and J 6 bases; bases outside gene matches: 1. Germline V gene lookup returns CDR1 SQVTM and CDR2 ANQGSEA. In DNA form, the CDR3 reads TGCAGCGTTGGGACAGGGAATGGCTACACCTTC. It translates to CSVGTGNGYTF.

The chain joins TRBV24-1 to TRBJ2-2; TRBD1 matches at 7 bases. The CDR3 is 16 amino acids. The V and J ends lost 2 bases and 5 bases, in that order; junction bases with no gene match: 7. Looked up from germline, CDR1 is KGHDR and CDR2 is SFDVKD. CDR3 amino acids: CATSDWGTGETGELFF. Here the CDR3 DNA reads TGTGCCACCAGTGATTGGGGAACAGGGGAAACCGGGGAGCTGTTTTTT.

The chain is built from TRBV20-1 and TRBJ2-1; the D gene is possibly TRBD2 (5 bases). Trimming removed 5 bases from V and 9 bases from J, with 11 bases in between. This CDR3 is 11 amino acids long. The germline gives CDR1 DFQATT, CDR2 SNEGSKA (reference sequence). In DNA form, the CDR3 reads TGCAGTGCTTCGGGATGGATTGAGCAGTTCTTC. Amino acids: CSASGWIEQFF.

J is TRBJ2-7 and V is TRBV13; D may be TRBD1 (5 bases). The CDR3 runs 14 residues. Trimming stripped 1 base from V and 3 bases from J, with 10 bases between. Germline V gives CDR1 PRHDT, CDR2 FYEKMQ (reference sequence). DNA of the CDR3: TGTGCCAGCAGCTTAGCAAGGGGCGACTACGAGCAGTACTTC. This gives the protein CASSLARGDYEQYF.

This rearrangement joins TRBV19 to TRBJ1-6, with TRBD1 as a possible D gene (6 bases). The V gene lost 6 bases and the J gene lost 3 bases, with 9 bases spanning the gap. The CDR3 runs to 14 residues. Germline values: CDR1 LNHDA, CDR2 SQIVND (reference sequence). CDR3 residues: CASSPDSYNSPLHF. DNA for the CDR3: TGTGCCAGTAGCCCGGACAGCTATAATTCACCCCTCCACTTT.

This chain joins TRBV28 and TRBJ1-6, with TRBD1 identical over 9 bases. The V gene's germline CDR1 is MDHEN and CDR2 SYDVKM. The CDR3 covers 15 residues. Trimming at V came to 4 bases and at J to 7 bases, leaving 5 bases not matched to a gene. CDR3 sequence (DNA): TGTGCCAGCAGTTCTATAGGGACAGGGAATTCACCCCTCCACTTT. Translated: CASSSIGTGNSPLHF.

The chain couples TRBV28 to TRBJ1-2; unclear D gene. This CDR3 is built from 18 residues. Trimming pared 5 bases from V and 2 bases from J, leaving 24 bases between. Germline assignment: CDR1 MDHEN and CDR2 SYDVKM. CDR3 region: CASSPFSTKPWENYGYTF. The CDR3 DNA reads as TGTGCCAGCAGTCCCTTCTCGACAAAACCCTGGGAGAACTATGGCTACACCTTC.

About this clone itself: The junction does not match germline at one end; this may be a read error. This chain links TRBV7-7 with TRBJ2-2, with a tentative D call TRBD2 (5 bases). Germline-derived CDR1 and CDR2 are SSHAT and FNYEAQ (reference sequence). The length of the CDR3 is 15 residues. CDR3 amino acids: CASSLATGNTGELFF. DNA for the CDR3: TGTGCTAGCAGCTTAGCGACGGGAAACACCGGGGAGCTGTTTTTT.

The CDR3, as DNA: TGTGCCAGCAGTGTGGGACAGCTCAACTATGGCTACACCTTC. It codes for CASSVGQLNYGYTF. V gene TRBV28 combines with J gene TRBJ1-2, with 7 bases that match TRBD1. J was trimmed by 2 bases and V by 5 bases; bases with no gene match: 5. Germline V gives CDR1 MDHEN, CDR2 SYDVKM. There are 14 residues in the CDR3.

The genes are TRBV3-1 (or the pseudogene TRBV3-2) and TRBJ2-3, with TRBD2 identical over 8 bases. Germline V gene sequence: CDR1 LGHDT, CDR2 YNNKEL (reference sequence). Losses at the gene ends were 0 bases for V and 5 bases for J; bases not matched to a gene: 4. The CDR3 runs to 15 residues. The DNA for the CDR3 is TGTGCCAGCAGCCAAGATCCGGGGGGGCGAGATACGCAGTATTTT. Its protein product is CASSQDPGGRDTQYF.

The chain carries TRBV5-1 and TRBJ2-3; 7 bases map to TRBD2. CDR3 length: 14 residues. CDR1 is SGHRS and CDR2 is YFSETQ in the germline V gene. With V trimmed by 1 base and J by 1 base, 0 bases remained unmatched. The CDR3 here is CASSLRGGTDTQYF. As DNA, the CDR3 is TGCGCCAGCAGCTTGCGGGGGGGCACAGATACGCAGTATTTT.